This is a list of T cell receptor beta chains from one sample in a study of shared clonotypes between healthy human individuals. Sequencing was performed with immunoSEQ multiplex PCR; in TCRdb, only in-frame clones are kept and a portion is missing. This table holds around 2.3 million clones, approximately 96% found once. Specimen: naive CD4+ T cells sorted from blood. These TCRs come from a man aged 18 to 35 in good health. The CDR3 runs from the conserved cysteine through the conserved F or W. The D gene is left open where the match is weak. The size of a clone is reported for some rows only, either as once, few or many, or as a class for expanded clones.

clone size	J gene	D gene	V gene	CDR3 protein	CDR3 DNA
NA	TRBJ2-3	TRBD2	TRBV2	CASSGSSGSTDTQYF	TGTGCCAGCAGTGGCTCTAGCGGGAGCACAGATACGCAGTATTTT
NA	TRBJ2-7	NA	TRBV6-5	CASSYSSPGSTPYF	TGTGCCAGCAGTTACTCGAGTCCTGGGTCAACTCCGTACTTC
NA	TRBJ1-6	TRBD1	TRBV27	CASSMRTGYNSPLHF	TGTGCCAGCAGCATGAGGACAGGGTATAATTCACCCCTCCACTTT
NA	TRBJ2-5	NA	TRBV18	CASSPGYQETQYF	TGTGCCAGCTCTCCAGGGTACCAAGAGACCCAGTACTTC
NA	TRBJ2-7	NA	TRBV28	CASTYQISGFYEQYF	TGTGCCAGCACTTACCAGATTTCAGGGTTCTACGAGCAGTACTTC
NA	TRBJ2-1	TRBD2	TRBV7-2	CASSLSGRLAVSDEQFF	TGTGCCAGCAGCTTAAGTGGTCGGCTAGCGGTCTCCGATGAGCAGTTCTTC
NA	TRBJ2-1	NA	TRBV29-1	CSVSLGGGPKNEQFF	TGCAGCGTTAGTTTAGGGGGAGGGCCCAAAAATGAGCAGTTCTTC
NA	TRBJ2-5	NA	TRBV4-3	CASSQDRVLPGPGAETQYF	TGCGCCAGCAGCCAAGATCGGGTACTCCCGGGACCAGGTGCGGAGACCCAGTACTTC
NA	TRBJ2-2	NA	TRBV28	CASSPAGSGNTGELFF	TGTGCCAGCAGTCCGGCAGGAAGCGGGAACACCGGGGAGCTGTTTTTT
NA	TRBJ2-2	NA	TRBV18	CASSQGGELFF	TGTGCCAGCTCACAGGGCGGGGAGCTGTTTTTT
NA	TRBJ2-5	TRBD1	TRBV30	CAWTEGAKETQYF	TGTGCCTGGACCGAGGGGGCCAAAGAGACCCAGTACTTC
NA	TRBJ2-3	NA	TRBV21-1	CASPALAYDTQYF	TGTGCCAGCCCCGCACTAGCGTACGATACGCAGTATTTT
NA	TRBJ1-2	NA	TRBV6-6	CASSIQVGYTF	TGTGCCAGCAGTATACAGGTTGGCTACACCTTC
once	TRBJ2-5	NA	TRBV7-7	CASSFNGQPQETQYF	TGTGCTAGCAGCTTCAATGGACAGCCTCAAGAGACCCAGTACTTC
NA	TRBJ1-4	NA	TRBV5-5	CASSLGNEKLFF	TGTGCCAGCAGCTTGGGTAATGAAAAACTGTTTTTT
NA	TRBJ2-3	TRBD2	TRBV6-6	CASSFGSGGAPDTQYF	TGTGCCAGCAGTTTTGGTAGCGGGGGGGCGCCAGATACGCAGTATTTT
once	TRBJ1-4	TRBD1	TRBV7-2	CASSFQGAREKLFF	TGTGCCAGCAGCTTTCAGGGGGCGAGGGAAAAACTGTTTTTT
NA	TRBJ2-3	NA	TRBV28	CASTPSMGIETDTQYF	TGTGCCAGCACCCCCTCGATGGGAATAGAGACAGATACGCAGTATTTT
NA	TRBJ2-7	TRBD1	TRBV7-9	CASSPRTGGLGEQYF	TGTGCCAGCAGCCCCCGGACAGGGGGTTTGGGCGAGCAGTACTTC
NA	TRBJ1-5	NA	TRBV30	CAWSVVDNNQPQHF	TGTGCCTGGAGTGTAGTAGACAACAATCAGCCCCAGCATTTT